Presented here are 8 T cell receptor beta chains from one specimen sequenced in a study of blood T cell repertoires in COVID-19. The table came from immunoSEQ multiplex PCR; TCRdb's copy has only in-frame clones and leaves some out. Of 110,000 to 150,000 clones in the sample, approximately 83% are singletons; the top ten hold roughly 7.3%. What was sequenced was peripheral blood. Receptor source: a human donor in a cohort sampled during active COVID-19.

The chain has TRBV3-1 (or the pseudogene TRBV3-2) and TRBJ2-7; 7 bases agree with TRBD2. Germline CDR1 and CDR2: LGHDT and YNNKEL (reference sequence). The CDR3 loop spans 16 amino acids. The junction had 11 bases not matched to a gene; V was cut back by 1 base and J by 5 bases. The CDR3 DNA reads TGTGCCAGCAGCCAAGGTCGGGAGGTCATAAAGGACGAGCAGTACTTC. Amino acids: CASSQGREVIKDEQYF.

This chain connects TRBV6-5 to TRBJ1-4; D ambiguous. Germline lookup yields CDR1 MNHEY and CDR2 SVGAGI. The V gene lost 4 bases and the J gene lost 5 bases, with 11 bases spanning the gap. This CDR3 has 14 residues. The CDR3 nucleotides are TGTGCCAGCAGTTTCCGCGCGCCGAATGAAAAACTGTTTTTT. Protein: CASSFRAPNEKLFF.

The V and J genes are TRBV11-2 and TRBJ1-1; no reliable D call. The CDR3 loop spans 12 amino acids. Germline CDR1 SGHAT, CDR2 FQNNGV. Trimming took 5 bases from V and 2 from J, leaving 6 bases between them. CDR3 residues: CASSPGNTEAFF. In DNA, the CDR3 is TGTGCCAGCAGCCCGGGTAACACTGAAGCTTTCTTT.

This clone has just one count. V gene TRBV7-9 combines with J gene TRBJ1-2; D may be TRBD1 (5 bases). CDR3 length equals 14 residues. The germline V and J ends were trimmed by 4 bases and 8 bases, with 17 bases remaining between them. The germline V gene encodes CDR1 SEHNR and CDR2 FQNEAQ (reference sequence). In DNA, the CDR3 is TGTGCCAGCAGCTACGCCCGAGGGGCGGGGGGCTACACCTTC. Translation: CASSYARGAGGYTF.

The V call is TRBV5-6, the J call TRBJ1-1; unclear D gene. The CDR3 runs 13 residues. Trimming cost V 4 bases and J 1 base, with 8 bases left between them. Germline CDR1 is SGHDT and CDR2 is YYEEEE. The CDR3 DNA sequence: TGTGCCAGCAGCCGGCGGGAGAACACTGAAGCTTTCTTT. Its translation is CASSRRENTEAFF.

The genes are TRBV7-9 and TRBJ1-2, with unresolved D. Per the germline V gene, CDR1 is SEHNR and CDR2 is FQNEAQ (reference sequence). CDR3 length: 16 amino acids. The ends were cut back, 4 bases at V and 4 bases at J, with 19 bases in the middle. CDR3 in amino acids: CASSSVLRRGSYGYTF. CDR3 nucleotides: TGTGCCAGCAGCTCAGTTTTGAGGCGGGGAAGCTATGGCTACACCTTC.

The rearrangement uses TRBV9 and TRBJ1-1; no clear D. The length of the CDR3 is 15 residues. V was pared by 0 bases and J by 0 bases, with 9 bases between. CDR1 and CDR2 from the germline V gene are SGDLS and YYNGEE. CDR3: CASSVVAGMNTEAFF. DNA for the CDR3: TGTGCCAGCAGCGTAGTCGCAGGAATGAACACTGAAGCTTTCTTT.

The J gene is TRBJ2-3, the V gene TRBV28; possibly TRBD2 for D (7 bases). CDR1 and CDR2 from the germline V gene are MDHEN and SYDVKM. V dropped 3 bases and J dropped 2 bases, with 18 bases sitting between them. The length of the CDR3 is 17 residues. CDR3 sequence reads: CASSLDRVGGPTDTQYF. Written as DNA, the CDR3 is TGTGCCAGCAGTTTGGACCGCGTGGGGGGGCCCACAGATACGCAGTATTTT.